This T cell receptor (beta chain) was retrieved from a study of OX40 agonist ivuxolimab in advanced cancers. The data were produced by immunoSEQ multiplex PCR, yet TCRdb's version contains in-frame clones alone and is incomplete. This sample has about 32,000 clones, with around nine tenths found just once. This specimen consisted of CD4+ or CD8+ T cells sorted from blood, obtained in a trial of the OX40 agonist ivuxolimab. This receptor was obtained from an adult with an advanced solid tumor such as melanoma, head and neck, liver or kidney cancer.

The CDR3 DNA follows: TGTGCCAGCAGCGTCGAGCCGGGACAGTCCTACGAGCAGTACTTC. It encodes CASSVEPGQSYEQYF. The chain joins TRBV9 to TRBJ2-7; 7 bases align to TRBD1. The CDR3 has 15 amino acids. Trimming took 2 bases from V and 1 from J; bases not matched to a gene: 6. Germline CDR1 is SGDLS and CDR2 is YYNGEE.